The following is a T cell receptor beta chain sequence with its context. Its binding antigen is unknown. Per-base qualities were not stored, and no clone one base away is much larger. This sample was taken from a study of blood T cells in healthy people across ages (dated by TCRdb to between 2015 and 2016). Context from the whole study: Template switching captured roughly one uniquely barcoded TCR beta cDNA molecule per two T cells in model experiments. The study measured age-related changes in TCR beta repertoire diversity using deep sequencing normalized with unique cDNA molecular identifiers. Four age groups were formed from the donors: young (average about 15 years), middle-aged (approximately 40), aged (more than 55) and long-lived (less than 85). To avoid experimental bias, donors of different ages were distributed randomly across sequencing lanes. Two additional independent replicas of 1 million unique cDNA reads from the same blood draw were analyzed for two donors (one aged 18 to 30 and one aged 80 or older). What the study reported, not specific to this receptor: As age increased, observed TCR beta diversity per million T cells dropped in a roughly linear way, and a significant reduction was already evident by age 40. Because profiling used bulk unsorted PBMCs, naive and antigen-experienced compartments could not be compared conclusively. Donor CMV infection status was unknown, potentially confounding age-related changes in expanded clonotypes. Total diversity estimates from one million sequenced T cells were considered lower bounds and underestimates. Observed TCR beta diversity correlated strongly with the percentage of naive T cells measured by flow cytometry. Compared with the aged group, the long-lived group had more naive CD4+ T cells, fewer expanded clones and increased TCR diversity, a pattern suggesting age selection.

The germline V gene specifies SQVTM as CDR1 and ANQGSEA as CDR2. Counted from cysteine to phenylalanine, this CDR3 has 13 amino acids. Of all the DNA, just the CDR3 is kept, 39 bases in frame from base 1. Libraries were constructed by 5' RACE. The reads were generated on an Illumina HiSeq 2500. A second PCR of roughly 7 to 12 cycles was run with a J-beta primer mix and a sample-barcoded 5' primer. A template-switch 5' adaptor carrying 12 random nucleotides introduced a unique molecular identifier onto each TCR beta cDNA molecule. At least 2.5 million CDR3-containing paired-end reads were obtained from each sample. The Mint cDNA synthesis kit, primed by a TRBC-specific oligonucleotide, was used to synthesize first-strand cDNA from all RNA. All cDNA was treated with uracil-DNA glycosylase and then went through a first 18-cycle PCR with the universal primers M1SS and BC2_uni_R. The source study handled its data this way. For normalization, 1 million high-quality reads, each with a distinct molecular identifier, were randomly selected from each sample. Instead of being binned into consensus sequences, reads with shared molecular identifiers were discarded. MiTCR, with a Q25 quality threshold and the strictest error-elimination algorithm, was used for CDR3 identification, clonotype clustering and error correction. A nonparametric unseen species model with Euler transformation was used to estimate lower-bound total TCR beta diversity. Using fastp trimming at Q25 and MiXCR clonotype assembly, TCRdb reanalyzed the public sequencing data and kept in-frame beta chains. Identical CDR3 proteins give one entry, which carries the most common genes and DNA. The V and J calls here are based on TCRdb, not the publication. The sample table lists some 860,000 distinct CDR3 sequences, more than 55% of them with a count of one. The top ten hold under 30% of the sample.

The approximately 40 donors, aged about 6 to 95 years, were systemically healthy Caucasian individuals from Russia. Approximately 10 milliliters of peripheral blood were collected from each donor into EDTA-treated Vacutainer tubes. Ficoll-Paque density-gradient centrifugation was used to isolate PBMCs, with at least 6 million per sample. Total RNA, at least 6 micrograms per sample, was extracted from PBMCs with Trizol reagent. The percentages of naive CD45RAhigh/CD27high T cells were determined by flow cytometry on a PBMC aliquot from every donor. The sequence was obtained from a man aged 35-49 years in good health. The sample comprised blood. This chain is built from TRBV29-1 and TRBJ2-1, with no confidently assigned D gene. The J call could be wrong; TRBJ2-7 is a better fit for the DNA end. At the DNA level, the sequence is TGCAGCGTTGTCCCGAGCTCCTACAATGAGCAGTACTTC. Its coded protein is CSVVPSSYNEQYF.